This is a list of T cell receptor beta chains from one sample in a study of shared clonotypes between healthy human individuals. Assay: immunoSEQ multiplex PCR; the TCRdb copy retains only in-frame clones and omits some. This sample has about 2 million clones, with 85% to 95% found just once. Specimen: naive CD4+ T cells sorted from blood. The receptor set was obtained from a man younger than 35 in good health. Both conserved end residues are trimmed from each CDR3.

v_gene,j_gene,CDR3aa
TRBV5-1,TRBJ2-7,ASSLGQGPYEQY
TRBV6-5,TRBJ2-7,ASKDSTYEQY
TRBV28,TRBJ1-2,ASSPDKSFGYT
TRBV18,TRBJ2-2,ASSPRTVNTGELF
TRBV7-2,TRBJ2-3,ASSPGVSTDTQY
TRBV12-5,TRBJ2-7,ASGPKLAGVRYEQY
TRBV5-6,TRBJ1-2,ASSFVESNYGYT
TRBV7-9,TRBJ2-1,ASSLERNNEQF
TRBV27,TRBJ2-2,ASSLSRFSGELF
TRBV6-5,TRBJ1-1,ASRHRQGAEAF
TRBV7-2,TRBJ2-7,ASSFGTVSYEQY
TRBV7-9,TRBJ1-2,ASSSTTNYGYT
TRBV11-2,TRBJ2-1,ASSMTGGINEQF
TRBV9,TRBJ2-3,ASSPRPTADTQY
TRBV6-5,TRBJ1-6,ASSSGTGRLNSPLH
TRBV30,TRBJ1-5,AWSVGWDQPQH
TRBV27,TRBJ2-1,ASSSIAGKYNEQF
TRBV4-2,TRBJ2-1,ASSREQGVNSYNEQF
TRBV11-2,TRBJ2-2,ASSRTGKNTGELF
TRBV9,TRBJ2-7,ASSAGGQGQQY
TRBV6-6,TRBJ2-7,ASRATSGTYEQY
TRBV28,TRBJ1-2,ASSLFTGPYGYT
TRBV27,TRBJ2-7,ASRTQGSSYEQY